This T cell receptor (beta chain) was sequenced for a study of cytomegalovirus exposure and HLA in healthy donors. V dropped 6 bases and J dropped 5 bases, with 19 bases sitting between them. The CDR3 runs 15 residues. Germline lookup yields CDR1 MNHEY and CDR2 SVGAGI. The PCR had 60 Vbeta and 13 Jbeta primers. Sequencing was performed with immunoSEQ multiplex PCR; in TCRdb, only in-frame clones are kept and a portion is missing. Its listing shows 140,000 to 150,000 clones. The receptor's source is a male donor in good health and CMV-seronegative. Specimen: PBMCs. The chain employs TRBV6-5 and TRBJ1-2, with a tentative D call TRBD1 (5 bases). CDR3 bases: TGTGCCAGCAGCCCCTATCAGGGTTATGGGTATGGCTACACCTTC. This encodes CASSPYQGYGYGYTF.